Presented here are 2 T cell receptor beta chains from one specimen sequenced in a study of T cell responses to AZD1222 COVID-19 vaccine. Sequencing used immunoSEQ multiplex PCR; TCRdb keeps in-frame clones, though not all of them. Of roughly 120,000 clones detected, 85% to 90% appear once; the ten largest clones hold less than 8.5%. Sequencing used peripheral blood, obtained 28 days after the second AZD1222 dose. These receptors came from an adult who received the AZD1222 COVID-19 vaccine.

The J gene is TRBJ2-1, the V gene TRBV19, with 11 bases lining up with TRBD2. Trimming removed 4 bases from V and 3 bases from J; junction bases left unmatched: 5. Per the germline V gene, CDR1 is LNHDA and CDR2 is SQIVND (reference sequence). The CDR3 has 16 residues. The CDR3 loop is CASSTSTSGSYNEQFF. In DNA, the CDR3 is TGTGCCAGTAGTACGTCCACTAGCGGGAGCTACAATGAGCAGTTCTTC.

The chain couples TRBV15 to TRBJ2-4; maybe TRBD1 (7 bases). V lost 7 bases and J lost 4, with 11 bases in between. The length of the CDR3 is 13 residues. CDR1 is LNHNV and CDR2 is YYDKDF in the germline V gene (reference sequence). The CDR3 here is CATKTGRKNIQYF. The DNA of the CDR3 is TGTGCCACCAAGACAGGGAGGAAAAACATTCAGTACTTC. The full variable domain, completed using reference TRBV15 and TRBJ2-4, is DAMVIQNPRYQVTQFGKPVTLSCSQTLNHNVMYWYQQKSSQAPKLLFHYYDKDFNNEADTPDNFQSRRPNTSFCFLDIRSPGLGDTAMYLCATKTGRKNIQYFGAGTRLSVL.